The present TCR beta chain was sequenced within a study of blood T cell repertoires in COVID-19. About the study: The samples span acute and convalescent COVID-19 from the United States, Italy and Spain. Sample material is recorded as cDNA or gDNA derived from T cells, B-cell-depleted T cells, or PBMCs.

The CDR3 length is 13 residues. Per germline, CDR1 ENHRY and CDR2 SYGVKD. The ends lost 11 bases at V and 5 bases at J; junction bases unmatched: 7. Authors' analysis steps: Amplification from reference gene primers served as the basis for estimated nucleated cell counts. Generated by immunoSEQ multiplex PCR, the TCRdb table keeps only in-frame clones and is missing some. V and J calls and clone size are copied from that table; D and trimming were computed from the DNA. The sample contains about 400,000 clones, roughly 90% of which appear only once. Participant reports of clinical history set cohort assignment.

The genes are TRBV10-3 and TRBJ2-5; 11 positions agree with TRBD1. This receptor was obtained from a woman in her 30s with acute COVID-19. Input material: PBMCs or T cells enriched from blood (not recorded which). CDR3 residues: CAVRDRGLETQYF. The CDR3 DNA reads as TGTGCCGTCCGGGACAGGGGGTTGGAGACCCAGTACTTC.